Sequencing of this T cell receptor (beta chain) was carried out in a study of T cell responses to AZD1222 COVID-19 vaccine. Here immunoSEQ multiplex PCR was the method, and the copy in TCRdb shows in-frame clones only, minus some. The sample contains 120,000 or so clones, roughly 88% of which appear only once. V gave up 2 bases and J gave up 7 bases; unmatched junction bases: 7. CDR1 and CDR2 (germline): LGHNA, YSLEER. The CDR3 totals 14 residues. This sequence originates from an adult in good health. This rearrangement joins TRBV4-3 to TRBJ2-7, with 8 bases aligning to TRBD1. Sequencing used peripheral blood, obtained on day 0 of AZD1222 vaccination. This chain's CDR3 is CASSQPGQDGEQYF. CDR3 sequence (DNA): TGCGCCAGCAGCCAACCGGGACAGGACGGGGAGCAGTACTTC.